This T cell receptor beta chain was observed in a study of CD8 T cells in Susac syndrome. High-throughput TCR beta sequencing covered peripheral CD8+ and CD4+ T cells. With random hexamers, 0.5 to 1 ug RNA was reverse transcribed. One entry per CDR3 protein, called by TCRdb with MiXCR from the immunoSEQ multiplex PCR reads. This sample carries approximately 190,000 distinct CDR3 sequences, approximately 95% of them seen once, and the ten largest clones take 0.095% to 0.12%. V was clipped by 6 bases and J by 6 bases, with 8 bases between them. The CDR3 is 11 amino acids. Germline CDR1 reads MNHNY; CDR2 reads SVGAGI (reference sequence).

V is TRBV6-6 and J is TRBJ1-1, with no clear D. The sample taken for sequencing was CD4+ T cells from PBMCs. The receptor comes from a human donor in good health. CDR3 sequence reads: CASRQIAEAFF. DNA for the CDR3: TGTGCCAGCAGACAAATAGCTGAAGCTTTCTTT.